This T cell receptor beta chain came from a study of blood T cell repertoires in COVID-19. Repertoires were generated with immunoSEQ multiplex PCR, while TCRdb's copy carries only in-frame clones and drops some. The sample includes some 65,000 clones, about four fifths seen only once; the top ten take almost 10%. In germline, CDR1 is LGHDT, CDR2 YNNKEL (reference sequence). Between the trimmed V and J ends, which lost 6 bases and 3 bases, there was a span of 21 bases. The CDR3 runs 17 residues. Sequencing was performed on peripheral blood. The sequence was collected from a human donor in a cohort sampled during active COVID-19. The chain recombines TRBV3-1 (or the pseudogene TRBV3-2) with TRBJ2-1; D may be TRBD1 (7 bases). The CDR3 DNA follows: TGTGCCAGCAGGCGTCAACGGGACTCAGGGGGCTACAATGAGCAGTTCTTC. This sequence encodes CASRRQRDSGGYNEQFF.